These T cell receptor beta chains were read from a single sample in a study of shared clonotypes between healthy human individuals. Libraries were prepared by immunoSEQ multiplex PCR; TCRdb keeps only in-frame clonotypes and omits some of them. Here the sample spans some 1,400,000 clones, roughly 95% being singletons. The sample was naive CD4+ T cells sorted from blood. The receptors originated from a young man in good health. CDR3s include the opening cysteine and the closing phenylalanine or tryptophan. Fields, in order: V gene, CDR3 length, J gene, CDR3 protein.

v_gene: TRBV9; len: 16; j_gene: TRBJ2-5; CDR3aa: CASSKTGGPRQETQYF
v_gene: TRBV6-5; len: 15; j_gene: TRBJ2-1; CDR3aa: CASSTDGLAVNEQFF
v_gene: TRBV14; len: 17; j_gene: TRBJ1-3; CDR3aa: CASSTRQGSRGGNTIYF
v_gene: TRBV29-1; len: 13; j_gene: TRBJ1-4; CDR3aa: CSVRDSKNEKLFF
v_gene: TRBV29-1; len: 11; j_gene: TRBJ1-3; CDR3aa: CSVAQGDTIYF
v_gene: TRBV18; len: 14; j_gene: TRBJ2-5; CDR3aa: CASSPPRSHETQYF
v_gene: TRBV5-1; len: 13; j_gene: TRBJ2-7; CDR3aa: CASTMPGSYEQYF
v_gene: TRBV9; len: 14; j_gene: TRBJ2-7; CDR3aa: CASSRTPATYEQYF
v_gene: TRBV6-6; len: 11; j_gene: TRBJ2-7; CDR3aa: CASSYGGEQYF
v_gene: TRBV9; len: 14; j_gene: TRBJ2-3; CDR3aa: CASSVATSGDTQYF
v_gene: TRBV7-2; len: 13; j_gene: TRBJ2-1; CDR3aa: CASSLQGLSEQFF
v_gene: TRBV19; len: 18; j_gene: TRBJ2-7; CDR3aa: CASSIRLAGQSSSYEQYF
v_gene: TRBV4-1; len: 16; j_gene: TRBJ2-1; CDR3aa: CASSQDQASGGGEQFF
v_gene: TRBV6-1; len: 15; j_gene: TRBJ2-1; CDR3aa: CASSDRLAGVFEQFF
v_gene: TRBV7-9; len: 16; j_gene: TRBJ2-6; CDR3aa: CASSNSRGSGANVLTF
v_gene: TRBV2; len: 14; j_gene: TRBJ2-6; CDR3aa: CASTGASGANVLTF
v_gene: TRBV6-5; len: 16; j_gene: TRBJ2-1; CDR3aa: CASSYWVPDGANEQFF
v_gene: TRBV11-2; len: 15; j_gene: TRBJ2-1; CDR3aa: CASSLSTSPYNEQFF
v_gene: TRBV5-1; len: 15; j_gene: TRBJ2-7; CDR3aa: CASRDGGGGSYEQYF
v_gene: TRBV7-2; len: 18; j_gene: TRBJ2-7; CDR3aa: CASFLNIWLAGEPREQYF
v_gene: TRBV9; len: 17; j_gene: TRBJ2-3; CDR3aa: CASSVDLAGGLTDTQYF
v_gene: TRBV5-4; len: 15; j_gene: TRBJ1-1; CDR3aa: CASSLGGQGLTEAFF
v_gene: TRBV10-1; len: 15; j_gene: TRBJ2-3; CDR3aa: CASSVSTNLADTQYF
v_gene: TRBV28; len: 15; j_gene: TRBJ1-2; CDR3aa: CASSFGDRGAHGYTF
v_gene: TRBV28; len: 13; j_gene: TRBJ1-2; CDR3aa: CASSFRVGYGYTF
v_gene: TRBV5-1; len: 14; j_gene: TRBJ1-4; CDR3aa: CASSLQGGREKLFF
v_gene: TRBV18; len: 13; j_gene: TRBJ1-1; CDR3aa: CASSPPSLSEAFF
v_gene: TRBV6-5; len: 14; j_gene: TRBJ2-7; CDR3aa: CASSYTPWTGEQYF
v_gene: TRBV7-2; len: 13; j_gene: TRBJ2-7; CDR3aa: CASSLLPSYEQYF
v_gene: TRBV7-9; len: 15; j_gene: TRBJ2-7; CDR3aa: CASSLAGGTIPEQYF
v_gene: TRBV25-1; len: 15; j_gene: TRBJ1-4; CDR3aa: CASSEAGVGREKLFF
v_gene: TRBV7-9; len: 15; j_gene: TRBJ1-1; CDR3aa: CASSLESLLPTEAFF
v_gene: TRBV27; len: 16; j_gene: TRBJ2-1; CDR3aa: CASSLLSSSALNEQFF
v_gene: TRBV5-1; len: 15; j_gene: TRBJ2-3; CDR3aa: CASSLLLGGTDTQYF
v_gene: TRBV2; len: 16; j_gene: TRBJ1-5; CDR3aa: CASRPAVAYSNQPQHF
v_gene: TRBV2; len: 13; j_gene: TRBJ1-2; CDR3aa: CASSEYRQDGYTF
v_gene: TRBV11-3; len: 16; j_gene: TRBJ2-7; CDR3aa: CASSRGGSRETYEQYF
v_gene: TRBV19; len: 15; j_gene: TRBJ1-1; CDR3aa: CASSITGQGHTEAFF
v_gene: TRBV19; len: 16; j_gene: TRBJ1-5; CDR3aa: CASSMETGLRNQPQHF
v_gene: TRBV18; len: 13; j_gene: TRBJ1-2; CDR3aa: CASSPSPLFGYTF
v_gene: TRBV10-3; len: 14; j_gene: TRBJ1-2; CDR3aa: CAISNQGESYGYTF
v_gene: TRBV10-3; len: 14; j_gene: TRBJ2-7; CDR3aa: CAISEPSGSYEQYF
v_gene: TRBV5-1; len: 14; j_gene: TRBJ2-5; CDR3aa: CASSPPGGSETQYF
v_gene: TRBV30; len: 15; j_gene: TRBJ2-6; CDR3aa: CAQGQANSGANVLTF
v_gene: TRBV19; len: 12; j_gene: TRBJ1-5; CDR3aa: CASSERGKPQHF
v_gene: TRBV5-6; len: 13; j_gene: TRBJ2-3; CDR3aa: CASSLVSGDTQYF
v_gene: TRBV5-4; len: 14; j_gene: TRBJ2-1; CDR3aa: CASSLEGASNEQFF
v_gene: TRBV7-2; len: 14; j_gene: TRBJ2-1; CDR3aa: CASSPSGIYNEQFF
v_gene: TRBV4-3; len: 14; j_gene: TRBJ1-2; CDR3aa: CASSPDPSISGYTF
v_gene: TRBV6-6; len: 14; j_gene: TRBJ2-7; CDR3aa: CASTPVRKNYEQYF
v_gene: TRBV5-4; len: 15; j_gene: TRBJ2-3; CDR3aa: CASSLLRTSTDTQYF
v_gene: TRBV11-3; len: 16; j_gene: TRBJ2-7; CDR3aa: CASSPRTGRVVDEQYF
v_gene: TRBV5-1; len: 14; j_gene: TRBJ1-3; CDR3aa: CASSFGTLGNTIYF